The TCR beta chain described here comes from a study of vaccination effects on CD4 cells after COVID-19. Ahead of sequencing, the ViraFEST assay grew antigen-specific CD4+ T cells using viral peptide pools. After less than twelve days in culture, the CD4+ T cells were isolated. Either the mRNA-1273 or the BNT162b2 vaccine was given to participants as two doses. As concerns this clone: Its antigen is not identified.

Assay: immunoSEQ multiplex PCR; the TCRdb copy retains only in-frame clones and omits some. The sample consists of tens of thousands of clones, 82% of them appearing once. This clonotype was sampled from a human donor who received a COVID-19 vaccine. Some clones in this sample may be carry-over from other donors' samples. The material sequenced was CD4+ T cells from PBMCs cultured with HCoV-NL63 spike peptides, taken after COVID-19 vaccination.

CDR3 sequence reads: CASSLTGGTDTQYF. The CDR3 DNA follows: TGTGCCAGCAGCTTGACAGGAGGCACAGATACGCAGTATTTT. The V call is TRBV7-2, the J call TRBJ2-3, with D tentatively TRBD1 (6 bases). V lost 3 bases and J 1 base, leaving 8 bases between the germline ends. Germline CDR1 is SGHTA and CDR2 is FQGNSA. The CDR3 contains 14 residues. Supplemented by reference TRBV7-2 and TRBJ2-3, the full variable domain reads GAGVSQSPSNKVTEKGKDVELRCDPISGHTALYWYRQSLGQGLEFLIYFQGNSAPDKSGLPSDRFSAERTGGSVSTLTIQRTQQEDSAVYLCASSLTGGTDTQYFGPGTRLTVL.